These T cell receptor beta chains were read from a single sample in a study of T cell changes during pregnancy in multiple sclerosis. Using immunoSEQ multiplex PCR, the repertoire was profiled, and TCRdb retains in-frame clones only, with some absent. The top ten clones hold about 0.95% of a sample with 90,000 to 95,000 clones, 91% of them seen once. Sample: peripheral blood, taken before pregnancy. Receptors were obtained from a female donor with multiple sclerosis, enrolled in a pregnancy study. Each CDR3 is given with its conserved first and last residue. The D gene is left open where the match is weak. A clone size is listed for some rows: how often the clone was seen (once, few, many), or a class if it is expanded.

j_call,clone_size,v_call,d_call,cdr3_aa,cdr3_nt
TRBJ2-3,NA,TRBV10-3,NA,CAIREGQVDTQYF,TGTGCCATCAGGGAGGGACAAGTAGATACGCAGTATTTT
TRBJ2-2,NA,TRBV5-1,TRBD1,CASSLPGQGKTGELFF,TGCGCCAGCAGCTTACCGGGACAGGGGAAGACCGGGGAGCTGTTTTTT
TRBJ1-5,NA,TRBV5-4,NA,CASSLGGRNQPQHF,TGTGCCAGCAGCTTGGGGGGGCGAAATCAGCCCCAGCATTTT
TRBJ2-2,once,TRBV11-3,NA,CASSRRSLNTGELFF,TGTGCCAGCAGCCGCCGGTCTCTGAACACCGGGGAGCTGTTTTTT
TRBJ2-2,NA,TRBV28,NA,CASCGVTTGELFF,TGTGCCAGCTGCGGGGTTACTACCGGGGAGCTGTTTTTT
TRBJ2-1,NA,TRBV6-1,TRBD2,CASSGGGAYNEQFF,TGTGCCAGCAGTGGCGGGGGGGCCTACAATGAGCAGTTCTTC
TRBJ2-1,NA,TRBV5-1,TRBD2,CASSLGPGTSSNEQFF,TGCGCCAGCAGCTTGGGTCCCGGGACTAGCAGCAATGAGCAGTTCTTC
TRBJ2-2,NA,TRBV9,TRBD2,CASSRGLAGGFGGELFF,TGTGCCAGCAGCCGGGGACTAGCGGGGGGGTTCGGCGGGGAGCTGTTTTTT
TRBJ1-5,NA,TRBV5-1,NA,CASSLEGSANQPQHF,TGCGCCAGCAGCTTGGAGGGGTCAGCTAATCAGCCCCAGCATTTT
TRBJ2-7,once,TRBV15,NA,CATREGLGTYEQYF,TGTGCCACCCGCGAGGGCCTGGGCACCTACGAGCAGTACTTC
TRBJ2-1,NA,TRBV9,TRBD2,CASSAGGLAGNNEQFF,TGTGCCAGCAGCGCCGGGGGACTAGCGGGTAACAATGAGCAGTTCTTC
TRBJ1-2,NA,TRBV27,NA,CASSSGSARGYTF,TGTGCCAGCAGTTCAGGGTCGGCGCGTGGCTACACCTTC
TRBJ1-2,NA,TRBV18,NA,CASSPGGVYGYTF,TGTGCCAGCTCACCGGGAGGGGTCTATGGCTACACCTTC
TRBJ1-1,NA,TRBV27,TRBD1,CASSPQTGREAFF,TGTGCCAGCAGTCCCCAGACAGGGAGGGAAGCTTTCTTT
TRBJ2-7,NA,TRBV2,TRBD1,CASSEGTGVPYEQYF,TGTGCCAGCAGTGAGGGAACAGGGGTCCCCTACGAGCAGTACTTC
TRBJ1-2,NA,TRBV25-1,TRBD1,CASRQGGDGYTF,TGTGCCAGCAGACAGGGGGGGGATGGCTACACCTTC
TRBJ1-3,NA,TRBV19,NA,CASTVLAGNTIYF,TGTGCCAGTACGGTTCTTGCGGGAAACACCATATATTTT
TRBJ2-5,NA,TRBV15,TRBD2,CATSPTSGETQYF,TGTGCCACCAGTCCGACTAGCGGGGAGACCCAGTACTTC
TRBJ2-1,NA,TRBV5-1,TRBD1,CASSSGGQGSDEQFF,TGCGCCAGCAGCTCCGGAGGACAGGGCAGTGATGAGCAGTTCTTC
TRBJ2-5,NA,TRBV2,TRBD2,CASRLSSGGAETQYF,TGTGCCAGCAGGCTCTCTAGCGGGGGGGCAGAGACCCAGTACTTC
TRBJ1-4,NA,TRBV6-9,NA,CASSFSGGQNEKLFF,TGTGCCAGCAGTTTCTCCGGAGGGCAGAATGAAAAACTGTTTTTT
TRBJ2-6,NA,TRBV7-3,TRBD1,CASSTGQGFSGANVLTF,TGTGCCAGCAGCACAGGACAGGGCTTCTCTGGGGCCAACGTCCTGACTTTC
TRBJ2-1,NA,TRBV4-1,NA,CASSQDVNSLRGNEQFF,TGCGCCAGCAGCCAAGATGTGAACAGTTTAAGAGGGAATGAGCAGTTCTTC
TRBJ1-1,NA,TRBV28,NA,CASSSHSSVTEAFF,TGTGCCAGCAGTTCACACAGTTCGGTCACTGAAGCTTTCTTT
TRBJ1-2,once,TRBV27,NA,CASSYRVGYGYTF,TGTGCCAGCAGTTACAGGGTAGGCTATGGCTACACCTTC
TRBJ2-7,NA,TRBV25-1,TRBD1,CASSVRDRGYEQYF,TGTGCCAGCAGTGTCAGGGACAGGGGCTACGAGCAGTACTTC
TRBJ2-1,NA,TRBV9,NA,CASSVVSVQDEQFF,TGTGCCAGCAGCGTAGTGAGCGTACAAGATGAGCAGTTCTTC
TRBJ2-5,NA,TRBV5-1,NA,CASSFQGSRETQYF,TGCGCCAGCAGCTTCCAGGGTTCGAGGGAGACCCAGTACTTC
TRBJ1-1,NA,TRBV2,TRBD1,CASSWTGEAFF,TGTGCCAGCAGCTGGACAGGGGAAGCTTTCTTT
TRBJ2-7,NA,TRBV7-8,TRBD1,CASSRTGKDEQYF,TGTGCCAGCAGCAGGACAGGGAAAGACGAGCAGTACTTC
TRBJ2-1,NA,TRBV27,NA,CASSLFASRYNEQFF,TGTGCCAGCAGTTTATTTGCTAGCAGGTACAATGAGCAGTTCTTC
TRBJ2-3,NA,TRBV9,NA,CASSVNAASRTDTQYF,TGTGCCAGCAGCGTAAACGCAGCTAGCAGAACAGATACGCAGTATTTT
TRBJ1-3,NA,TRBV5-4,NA,CASSRDSGNTIYF,TGTGCCAGTAGTCGAGACTCTGGAAACACCATATATTTT
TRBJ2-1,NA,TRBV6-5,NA,CASRDTGIAQFF,TGTGCCAGCAGGGACACAGGGATAGCGCAGTTCTTC
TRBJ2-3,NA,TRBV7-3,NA,CASSSSLAGGTDTQYF,TGTGCCAGCAGCTCGAGCCTAGCAGGGGGCACAGATACGCAGTATTTT
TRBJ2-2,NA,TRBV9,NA,CASSPFRGTEFTGELFF,TGTGCCAGCAGCCCGTTCCGCGGGACAGAATTCACCGGGGAGCTGTTTTTT
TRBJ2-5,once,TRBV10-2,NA,CASSEYPRVGETQYF,TGCGCCAGCAGTGAGTACCCTAGAGTGGGAGAGACCCAGTACTTC
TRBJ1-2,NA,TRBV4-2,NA,CASSQGKPKYGYTF,TGTGCCAGCAGCCAGGGCAAGCCGAAGTATGGCTACACCTTC
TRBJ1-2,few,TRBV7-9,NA,CASSLEVQGYGYTF,TGTGCCAGCAGCTTAGAGGTCCAGGGCTATGGCTACACCTTC
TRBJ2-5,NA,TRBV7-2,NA,CASSLGAQETQYF,TGTGCCAGCTCCCTTGGGGCGCAAGAGACCCAGTACTTC
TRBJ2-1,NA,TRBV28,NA,CASTQSNEQFF,TGTGCCAGCACCCAGTCCAATGAGCAGTTCTTC
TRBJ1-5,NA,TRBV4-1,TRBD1,CASSPDRGIQPQHF,TGCGCCAGCAGCCCTGACAGGGGTATACAGCCCCAGCATTTT
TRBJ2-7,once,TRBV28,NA,CASSPGDFSSYEQYF,TGTGCCAGCAGTCCGGGGGACTTTTCCTCCTACGAGCAGTACTTC
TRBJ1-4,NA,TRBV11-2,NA,CASSLAGFGEKLFF,TGTGCCAGCAGCTTAGCCGGGTTCGGGGAAAAACTGTTTTTT
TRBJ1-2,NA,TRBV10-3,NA,CAIRVGQLYGYTF,TGTGCCATCCGAGTCGGACAGCTCTATGGCTACACCTTC
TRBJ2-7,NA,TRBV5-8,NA,CASSLQPGSYEQYF,TGTGCCAGCAGCTTGCAGCCAGGGTCCTACGAGCAGTACTTC
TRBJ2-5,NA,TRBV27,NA,CASSFRVQETQYF,TGTGCCAGCAGTTTCAGGGTCCAAGAGACCCAGTACTTC
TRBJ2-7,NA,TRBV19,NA,CASSSPQSGRGVYEQYF,TGTGCCAGTAGTTCGCCTCAGAGTGGCAGGGGGGTTTACGAGCAGTACTTC
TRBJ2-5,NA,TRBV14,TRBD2,CASSPAGAFGETQYF,TGTGCCAGCAGCCCCGCGGGAGCGTTCGGAGAGACCCAGTACTTC
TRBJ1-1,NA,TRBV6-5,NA,CASSSNLNTEAFF,TGTGCCAGCAGTTCCAATTTGAACACTGAAGCTTTCTTT
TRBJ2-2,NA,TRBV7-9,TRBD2,CASSPRTSGRAGELFF,TGTGCCAGCAGCCCGCGGACTAGCGGGAGGGCAGGGGAGCTGTTTTTT